This TCR beta chain came from a study of patients and donors after allogeneic stem cell transplantation. V was shortened by 2 bases and J by 0 bases, with 12 bases between the two germline ends. This CDR3 has 16 amino acids. Per germline, CDR1 ENHRY and CDR2 SYGVKD. In this sample, this clonotype turned up a few times. TCRdb redid the calling of the RT-PCR reads with MiXCR, one entry per CDR3 protein. The sample holds about 160,000 distinct CDR3 sequences, over 30% seen once. The specimen was blood, either unsorted or a sorted T cell fraction (not recorded which). This sequence joins TRBV10-3 and TRBJ2-3; perhaps TRBD1 as D (6 bases). This receptor was taken from a human donor who was either an allogeneic HSCT recipient or a stem cell or donor lymphocyte infusion donor (not recorded which). It is not recorded whose cells these are; they may come from a transplant donor. The CDR3 spells CAISETMGASTDTQYF. CDR3 coding DNA: TGTGCCATCAGTGAGACGATGGGGGCTAGCACAGATACGCAGTATTTT.